Here is one T cell receptor (beta chain) with its context. These data come from a study of blood T cell repertoires in COVID-19. Participants were aged 18 to 89 years from roughly 25 US areas. Cohorts were based on clinical histories the participants reported. CDR1 is DFQATT and CDR2 is SNEGSKA in the germline V gene (reference sequence). CDR3 length: 10 amino acids. Trimming shortened V by 5 bases and J by 5 bases, and 4 bases separated the two germline ends. Under the authors' procedure: Counts of nucleated cells, estimated from reference gene primer amplification, were obtained. The assay was immunoSEQ multiplex PCR, and TCRdb's table has in-frame clones only and misses some. The D gene and trimming were derived from the DNA, and the V and J assignments and clone size from that table. The table lists about 280,000 clones, around 90% of them singletons, with over 3.5% in the top ten.

The sample consisted of PBMCs or T cells enriched from blood (not recorded which). This rearrangement joins TRBV20-1 to TRBJ2-1, with D hard to call. This clonotype was obtained from a woman aged 25 to 45 with acute COVID-19. The CDR3 DNA follows: TGCAGTGCTCCTCACAATGAGCAGTTCTTC. This gives the protein CSAPHNEQFF.